The clone carrying this T cell receptor (beta chain) was observed a handful of times. Trimming took off 2 bases at V and 1 base at J, with 10 bases between the two ends. The CDR3 has 15 residues. Looked up from germline, CDR1 is MNHEY and CDR2 is SVGAGI. These data belong to a study of blood T cells in healthy people across ages. Combining a sample-barcoded 5' primer with a J-beta primer mix, a second PCR ran for 7 to 11 cycles. TCRdb re-analysed the 5' RACE reads in MiXCR, keeping a single row per CDR3 protein. Of 1,800,000 or so distinct CDR3 sequences in the sample, 35% to 50% are singletons; the top ten hold 23%.

This receptor was taken from a human donor in good health. The rearrangement links TRBV6-5 to TRBJ2-3; D ambiguous. Sequences were obtained from blood. The CDR3 loop is CASSYAPSGTDTQYF. The CDR3 region has the DNA TGTGCCAGCAGTTACGCCCCTAGTGGCACAGATACGCAGTATTTT.